Following are 2 T cell receptor beta chains from one sample sequenced in a study of T cell changes during pregnancy in multiple sclerosis. Sequenced by immunoSEQ multiplex PCR; TCRdb stores in-frame clones only, minus some. The profile shows about 66,000 clones, 91% of them singletons. Here the sequenced sample was CD8+ T cells from peripheral blood mononuclear cells, taken before pregnancy. All receptors come from a female donor with multiple sclerosis, enrolled in a pregnancy study.

The chain carries TRBV15 and TRBJ2-3; 9 nucleotides align to TRBD2. This CDR3 spans 16 amino acids. Germline loops: CDR1 LNHNV, CDR2 YYDKDF (reference sequence). V lost 6 bases, J lost 2 bases, and 9 bases stayed unmatched. CDR3 region: CATRSFSGGATDTQYF. In nucleotides, the CDR3 is TGTGCCACCAGGAGTTTTAGCGGGGGAGCCACAGATACGCAGTATTTT.

The V and J genes are TRBV27 and TRBJ2-3; maybe TRBD2 (5 bases). The V gene's germline CDR1 is MNHEY and CDR2 SMNVEV (reference sequence). The CDR3 is 11 residues long. The V and J ends lost 8 bases and 8 bases respectively, with 11 bases between them. The CDR3 spells CASRMGVTQYF. For the CDR3, the DNA is TGTGCCAGCCGCATGGGAGTTACGCAGTATTTT.